Presented here are 32 T cell receptor beta chains from one specimen sequenced in a study of identical twins. TCRdb itself ran the 5' RACE reads through MiXCR, one entry per CDR3 protein. The sample lists more than 1.5 million distinct CDR3 sequences, around 33% seen once, with about 0.27% in the top ten. Sequencing input: cord blood. The receptors here all came from a newborn girl in good health.

V gene TRBV7-9 combines with J gene TRBJ2-4; 7 positions agree with TRBD2. V lost 5 bases and J lost 15; bases outside the gene matches: 16. CDR1 and CDR2 from the germline V gene are SEHNR and FQNEAQ (reference sequence). This CDR3 region has 14 residues. The CDR3 reads CASSGREGSYERYF. The CDR3 coding sequence is TGTGCCAGCAGCGGGAGGGAGGGATCCTACGAGCGGTACTTC.

The gene calls are TRBV25-1 and TRBJ1-1; 9 nucleotides match TRBD1. The length of the CDR3 is 14 residues. Losses at the gene ends were 5 bases for V and 6 bases for J; bases not matched to a gene: 7. Germline V gene data show CDR1 as MGHDK and CDR2 as SYGVNS. The DNA of the CDR3 is TGTGCCAGCAGTCCCGGGACAGGGAGGTCTGAAGCTTTCTTT. Its protein is CASSPGTGRSEAFF. Together with reference TRBV25-1 and TRBJ1-1, the CDR3 gives the full variable domain: EADIYQTPRYLVIGTGKKITLECSQTMGHDKMYWYQQDPGMELHLIHYSYGVNSTEKGDLSSESTVSRIRTEHFPLTLESARPSHTSQYLCASSPGTGRSEAFFGQGTRLTVV.

J is TRBJ2-7 and V is TRBV27; D may be TRBD1 or TRBD2 (5 bases each). The CDR3 is 15 residues long. The germline V gene encodes CDR1 MNHEY and CDR2 SMNVEV (reference sequence). V was shortened by 2 bases and J by 7 bases, with 18 bases between the two germline ends. The CDR3 loop reads CASSLGGAPYDEQYF. In DNA, the CDR3 is TGTGCCAGCAGTTTAGGGGGAGCCCCCTACGATGAGCAGTACTTC.

The chain combines TRBV25-1 with TRBJ2-1, with 7 bases matching TRBD2. Germline lookup yields CDR1 MGHDK and CDR2 SYGVNS. CDR3 length: 16 amino acids. With V trimmed by 3 bases and J by 3 bases, 8 bases remained unmatched. CDR3 DNA sequence: TGTGCCAGCAGTGATCCTAGCGGCCGTATCTACAATGAGCAGTTCTTC. It encodes CASSDPSGRIYNEQFF.

CDR3 sequence (DNA): TGCGCCAGCAGCGGGGGGACTAGCGGGAGGGGCTCCTACAATGAGCAGTTCTTC. This encodes CASSGGTSGRGSYNEQFF. The V call is TRBV5-1, the J call TRBJ2-1; 16 nucleotides align to TRBD2. The CDR3 spans 18 residues. Per germline, CDR1 SGHRS and CDR2 YFSETQ. V dropped 4 bases and J dropped 0; count of bases not matched to a gene: 4.

This clonotype was seen only a few times. The chain has TRBV6-6 and TRBJ2-1, with TRBD2 matching over 11 bases. V shed 7 bases, J shed 8 bases, and the junction held 13 bases outside the gene matches. The CDR3 contains 16 residues. CDR1 and CDR2 (germline): MNHNY, SVGAGI (reference sequence). This CDR3 reads CASTKPGTSGWHEQFF. For the CDR3, the DNA is TGTGCCAGCACAAAACCCGGGACTAGCGGATGGCATGAGCAGTTCTTC.

This chain connects TRBV28 to TRBJ2-1; TRBD1 matches 10 bases. Near its end, the DNA agrees better with TRBJ2-7, so the J call may be wrong. CDR1 and CDR2 from the germline V gene are MDHEN and SYDVKM. The length of the CDR3 is 16 residues. The CDR3 here is CASSLLTGGAYNEQYF. The CDR3 DNA reads as TGTGCCAGCAGTTTACTGACAGGGGGCGCCTACAATGAGCAGTACTTC.

Concerning this clonotype itself: Given a much more abundant clone one base away, this may be a read error. The CDR3 reads CASSLGGAGASVLTF. As DNA, the CDR3 is TGTGCCAGCAGTTTAGGGGGCGCTGGGGCCAGCGTCCTGACTTTC. The V gene is TRBV27, the J gene TRBJ2-6, with D possibly TRBD1 on 6 matching bases. Per germline, CDR1 MNHEY and CDR2 SMNVEV (reference sequence). The CDR3 is 15 amino acids.

The CDR3 region is CSARDSGLVYNEQFF. Written as DNA, the CDR3 is TGCAGTGCTAGAGATAGCGGACTCGTCTACAATGAGCAGTTCTTC. The chain links TRBV20-1 to TRBJ2-1; D may be TRBD2 (6 bases). Trimming cost V 0 bases and J 3 bases, with 12 bases left between them. CDR1 and CDR2 from the germline V gene are DFQATT and SNEGSKA (reference sequence). This CDR3 contains 15 residues.

The chain links TRBV7-2 to TRBJ1-2; 10 bases map to TRBD1. The CDR3 loop spans 14 amino acids. Looked up from germline, CDR1 is SGHTA and CDR2 is FQGNSA. Trimming removed 7 bases from V and 4 bases from J; junction bases left unmatched: 6. The CDR3 sequence: CASTTRQGAYGYTF. CDR3 in DNA: TGTGCCAGCACCACTAGACAGGGGGCCTATGGCTACACCTTC. Combining the CDR3 with reference TRBV7-2 and TRBJ1-2 gives the whole variable domain GAGVSQSPSNKVTEKGKDVELRCDPISGHTALYWYRQSLGQGLEFLIYFQGNSAPDKSGLPSDRFSAERTGGSVSTLTIQRTQQEDSAVYLCASTTRQGAYGYTFGSGTRLTVV.

There are a few counts of this clonotype. The chain couples TRBV10-3 to TRBJ2-7; D not certain. Trimming stripped 4 bases from V and 3 bases from J, with 10 bases between. Germline V lookup: CDR1 ENHRY, CDR2 SYGVKD. CDR3 size: 13 residues. This CDR3 is CAISAGSGYEQYF. CDR3 nucleotides: TGTGCCATCAGTGCGGGTTCCGGCTACGAGCAGTACTTC.

Comment on this clonotype: A much larger clone differs by one base, so this may be a read error. The chain combines TRBV12-3 or TRBV12-4 with TRBJ2-7; D perhaps matches TRBD1 (6 bases). V was pared by 6 bases and J by 6 bases, with 21 bases between. This CDR3 has 15 residues. CDR3 amino acids: CASSARTGTPCEQYF. The CDR3 nucleotides read TGTGCCAGCAGCGCAAGAACCGGGACACCCTGCGAGCAGTACTTC.

V usage is TRBV5-1 and J usage is TRBJ2-1; 7 bases align to TRBD1. V trimming: 7 bases; J trimming: 9 bases; junction bases outside the gene matches: 13. The CDR3 length is 14 residues. CDR1 SGHRS and CDR2 YFSETQ come from the germline V gene. CDR3 coding DNA: TGCGCCAGCGGCAAGGGGCTCAGGGACAGTGAGCAGTTCTTC. It yields the protein CASGKGLRDSEQFF.

Regarding this clonotype: This could be a read error, since a much larger clone is one nucleotide away. The genes are TRBV9 and TRBJ1-2; 8 bases fit TRBD1. Germline assignment: CDR1 SGDLS and CDR2 YYNGEE. The V segment lost 4 bases and the J segment 2 bases; nucleotides outside the gene matches: 19. The CDR3 spans 19 residues. The CDR3 sequence: CASSSSPGQGALKNYGYTF. CDR3 in DNA: TGTGCCAGCAGCTCGAGCCCCGGACAGGGAGCCCTTAAGAACTATGGCTACACCTTC. Supplemented by reference TRBV9 and TRBJ1-2, the full variable domain reads DSGVTQTPKHLITATGQRVTLRCSPRSGDLSVYWYQQSLDQGLQFLIQYYNGEERAKGNILERFSAQQFPDLHSELNLSSLELGDSALYFCASSSSPGQGALKNYGYTFGSGTRLTVV.

Only a few counts were recorded for this clonotype. CDR3 coding DNA: TGTGCCATCAGTGGGGATGCGTACAATGAGCAGTTCTTC. It translates to CAISGDAYNEQFF. The V and J genes are TRBV10-3 and TRBJ2-1; D is unresolved. Germline values: CDR1 ENHRY, CDR2 SYGVKD. This CDR3 region has 13 residues. The V end was cut by 4 bases, the J end by 4 bases, with 8 bases between.

The CDR3 region is CASSFKRGTFSSGANVLTF. CDR3 coding DNA: TGTGCCAGCAGTTTCAAGCGGGGGACCTTTTCCTCTGGGGCCAACGTCCTGACTTTC. This chain uses TRBV12-3 or TRBV12-4 with TRBJ2-6; TRBD2 agrees at 8 bases. This CDR3 contains 19 residues. The trim removed 3 bases at V and 0 bases at J, leaving 10 bases unmatched.

This clonotype came up a few times. V and J are TRBV6-6 and TRBJ2-7; D is perhaps TRBD2 (7 bases). The length of the CDR3 is 14 residues. V was clipped by 4 bases and J by 4 bases, with 14 bases between them. Germline CDR1 is MNHNY and CDR2 is SVGAGI (reference sequence). The CDR3 is CASSSPRGGYEQYF. The DNA for the CDR3 is TGTGCCAGCAGTTCCCCAAGGGGGGGGTACGAGCAGTACTTC.

The gene calls are TRBV28 and TRBJ2-7; 12 nucleotides align to TRBD1. After removal of 5 bases from V and 4 bases from J, the junction contained 6 bases not matched to a gene. CDR1 and CDR2 (germline): MDHEN, SYDVKM. This CDR3 spans 15 amino acids. The DNA for the CDR3 is TGTGCCAGCAGTCCTGGGACAGGGGGCAAATACGAGCAGTACTTC. Its protein is CASSPGTGGKYEQYF.

This clonotype turned up a few times. The rearrangement uses TRBV2 and TRBJ2-1; 8 nucleotides line up with TRBD2. The V gene's germline CDR1 is SNHLY and CDR2 FYNNEI. Losses at the gene ends were 7 bases for V and 2 bases for J; bases not matched to a gene: 7. This CDR3 has 15 amino acids. The CDR3 nucleotides read TGTGCCAGCATTTTTCCCGGGGGGGCCTACAATGAGCAGTTCTTC. Its protein is CASIFPGGAYNEQFF.

Only a few counts were recorded for this clonotype. The chain is built from TRBV12-3 or TRBV12-4 and TRBJ1-1; no firm D call. V was shortened by 8 bases and J by 4 bases, with 5 bases between the two germline ends. CDR3 length equals 10 residues. CDR3 sequence: CASGITEAFF. As DNA, the CDR3 is TGTGCCAGCGGCATCACTGAAGCTTTCTTT.

The sample holds a few counts of this clonotype. The chain links TRBV7-2 to TRBJ1-6; the D is unclear. Trimming removed 2 bases at V and 10 bases at J, with 9 bases between. The CDR3 is made up of 13 amino acids. CDR1 and CDR2 from the germline V gene are SGHTA and FQGNSA. The CDR3 is CASSLSPRSPLHF. The CDR3 DNA is TGTGCCAGCAGCTTAAGCCCACGCTCACCCCTCCACTTT.

In this sample, this clonotype turned up once. The chain carries TRBV20-1 and TRBJ2-5; D not resolved. The V end was cut by 3 bases, the J end by 4 bases, with 12 bases between. The CDR3 spans 13 residues. The germline gives CDR1 DFQATT, CDR2 SNEGSKA (reference sequence). The CDR3 loop is CSASLPWGETQYF. CDR3 DNA: TGCAGTGCTAGTCTCCCATGGGGAGAGACCCAGTACTTC.

The gene calls are TRBV6-1 and TRBJ2-3, with D unresolved. The CDR3 extends over 13 amino acids. V lost 7 bases and J lost 3, with 11 bases in between. CDR1 MNHNS and CDR2 SASEGT come from the germline V gene. The CDR3 protein is CASKLVPTDTQYF. CDR3 DNA: TGTGCCAGCAAGCTCGTCCCGACAGATACGCAGTATTTT.

In its sample, this clonotype was seen a few times. The chain couples TRBV28 to TRBJ1-1; TRBD1 matches at 7 bases. This CDR3 has 13 residues. After removal of 10 bases from V and 0 bases from J, the junction contained 5 bases not matched to a gene. CDR1 MDHEN and CDR2 SYDVKM come from the germline V gene. The CDR3: CATRQGLNTEAFF. DNA of the CDR3: TGTGCCACCCGACAGGGTTTGAACACTGAAGCTTTCTTT.

This clonotype was seen a few times. The chain combines TRBV28 with TRBJ1-2; 7 bases fit TRBD1. CDR1 and CDR2 (germline): MDHEN, SYDVKM. The CDR3 runs to 15 residues. With V trimmed by 5 bases and J by 4 bases, 10 bases remained unmatched. CDR3 nucleotide sequence: TGTGCCAGCAGTCGGGATCCAGGGGGTTTCTATGGCTACACCTTC. Translating it yields CASSRDPGGFYGYTF.

This clonotype was detected only a few times. The rearrangement joins TRBV19 to TRBJ2-1; D gene unclear. The CDR3 length is 13 residues. In germline, CDR1 is LNHDA, CDR2 SQIVND (reference sequence). V dropped 6 bases and J dropped 4 bases, with 10 bases sitting between them. The CDR3 DNA reads TGTGCCAGTAGCCGACTGGAGTACAATGAGCAGTTCTTC. It is translated as CASSRLEYNEQFF. Full variable domain (outside the CDR3, taken from reference TRBV19 and TRBJ2-1): DGGITQSPKYLFRKEGQNVTLSCEQNLNHDAMYWYRQDPGQGLRLIYYSQIVNDFQKGDIAEGYSVSREKKESFPLTVTSAQKNPTAFYLCASSRLEYNEQFFGPGTRLTVL.

V gene TRBV9 combines with J gene TRBJ2-2; TRBD1 is a possible D gene (6 bases). Trimming removed 3 bases from V and 4 bases from J, with 19 bases in between. The CDR3 is made up of 17 amino acids. CDR1 and CDR2 from the germline V gene are SGDLS and YYNGEE. CDR3: CASSDDLTGWATGELFF. CDR3 sequence (DNA): TGTGCCAGCAGCGACGACCTCACAGGGTGGGCCACCGGGGAGCTGTTTTTT.

This clonotype was detected only a few times. The V call is TRBV3-1, the J call TRBJ2-1; maybe TRBD2 (5 bases). Germline CDR1 LGHDT, CDR2 YNNKEL (reference sequence). This CDR3 is built from 15 residues. V was pared by 4 bases and J by 1 base, with 11 bases between. CDR3 sequence (DNA): TGTGCCAGCAGCCGACTGGACTCATCCTACAATGAGCAGTTCTTC. Translated, it gives CASSRLDSSYNEQFF.

This clonotype was seen a few times. The chain has TRBV20-1 and TRBJ1-5; D call uncertain. The V end was cut by 4 bases, the J end by 5 bases, with 18 bases between. CDR1 is DFQATT and CDR2 is SNEGSKA in the germline V gene (reference sequence). This CDR3 is 15 amino acids long. The CDR3 coding sequence is TGCAGTGCTAAAGGCACTAACCGGCGGGATCAGCCCCAGCATTTT. Its protein is CSAKGTNRRDQPQHF.

The table lists this clonotype with a count of one. The conserved phenylalanine or tryptophan normally closing the CDR3 is absent here, so this likely arose from a read error. CDR3 nucleotides: TGCAGTGCTAGAGTTGGGGGTAGCGGGGTTGATACGCAGTATTAT. Amino acid sequence: CSARVGGSGVDTQYY. V is TRBV20-1 and J is TRBJ2-3; the match to TRBD2 covers 8 bases. CDR1 and CDR2 from the germline V gene are DFQATT and SNEGSKA (reference sequence). CDR3 size: 15 residues. The ends lost 1 base at V and 6 bases at J; junction bases unmatched: 9.

The chain has TRBV5-1 and TRBJ2-3; 8 nucleotides line up with TRBD2. The CDR3 has 16 amino acids. In germline, CDR1 is SGHRS, CDR2 YFSETQ. J lost 4 bases, V lost 1 base, and 8 bases had no gene match. The CDR3: CASSLFTGGPADTQYF. Here the CDR3 DNA reads TGCGCCAGCAGCTTGTTCACGGGAGGGCCCGCAGATACGCAGTATTTT.

This clonotype appeared a few times. The gene calls are TRBV4-1 and TRBJ2-2; D gene uncertain. Germline CDR1 MGHRA, CDR2 YSYEKL. CDR3 size: 14 residues. The V and J ends lost 0 bases and 3 bases respectively, with 5 bases between them. CDR3 DNA: TGCGCCAGCAGCCAAGAAACGCACACCGGGGAGCTGTTTTTT. The encoded protein is CASSQETHTGELFF.